Listed below are T cell receptor beta chains from one sample, sequenced in a study of technical replicates of blood from a handful of donors. The repertoire was sequenced with immunoSEQ multiplex PCR; TCRdb's copy has only in-frame clones and lacks some. The table records about 50,000 clones, around 95% of them present only once. Specimen: T cells isolated from PBMCs. These receptor sequences come from a human donor in good health. Each CDR3 is given with its conserved first and last residue. The order of the fields is D gene, clone size, V gene, J gene, CDR3 DNA, CDR3 protein. The D gene is left open where the match is weak. Size is stated for part of the rows, as once, few or many counts, or as a class when the clone is expanded.

>NA|NA|TRBV13|TRBJ1-5
TGTGCCAGCAGCTTCGGGGTTGGGCAGCCCCAGCATTTT
CASSFGVGQPQHF
>TRBD2|NA|TRBV2|TRBJ2-1
TGTGCCAGCAGTGAGGCGATACTAGCGGGAGGTAATGAGCAGTTCTTC
CASSEAILAGGNEQFF
>TRBD1|NA|TRBV2|TRBJ1-2
TGTGCCAGCGGGTACAGGGGCTATGGTGGCTACACCTTC
CASGYRGYGGYTF
>NA|NA|TRBV19|TRBJ2-7
TGTGCCAGTAGTAGAGAGCCGGGCTACGAGCAGTACTTC
CASSREPGYEQYF
>NA|NA|TRBV30|TRBJ2-7
TGTGCCTGGAGTACCCAGTACGAGCAGTACTTC
CAWSTQYEQYF
>NA|once|TRBV21-1|TRBJ2-5
TGTGCCAGCAGCAAGGATGGTGAGGGGGAAGAGACCCAGTACTTC
CASSKDGEGEETQYF
>NA|NA|TRBV5-4|TRBJ2-7
TGTGCCAGCAGCTCGAAAGGACAGCTCTACGAGCAGTACTTC
CASSSKGQLYEQYF
>TRBD1|NA|TRBV6-6|TRBJ2-2
TGTGCCAGCAGTTCGACAGGGCCCGGGGAGCTGTTTTTT
CASSSTGPGELFF
>NA|NA|TRBV10-3|TRBJ2-7
TGTGCCATCAGTGAGTACGCCGACAGGACCTACGAGCAGTACTTC
CAISEYADRTYEQYF
>NA|NA|TRBV5-6|TRBJ1-5
TGTGCCAGCAGCTCAGGGGCACAACAGCCCCAGCATTTT
CASSSGAQQPQHF
>TRBD2|once|TRBV7-9|TRBJ2-1
TGTGCCTCGGGACTAGCGGGAGTTGAGCAGTTCTTC
CASGLAGVEQFF
>TRBD1|NA|TRBV6-6|TRBJ1-2
TGTGCCAGCAGCCCATTTCAGGGGGCGATCAATGGCTACACCTTC
CASSPFQGAINGYTF
>NA|NA|TRBV5-6|TRBJ2-1
TGTGCCAGCAGCTTGGTGTACAACTCCTACAATGAGCAGTTCTTC
CASSLVYNSYNEQFF
>TRBD1|NA|TRBV7-8|TRBJ1-2
TGTGCCAGCAGCGGCCGGACAGGATTGGACTATGGCTACACCTTC
CASSGRTGLDYGYTF
>TRBD1|NA|TRBV15|TRBJ2-3
TGTGCCACCAGGGCGGGACAGGGAAGCACAGATACGCAGTATTTT
CATRAGQGSTDTQYF
>TRBD1|NA|TRBV2|TRBJ1-3
TGTGCCAGTCGACAGGGGACGGGAAACACCATATATTTT
CASRQGTGNTIYF
>NA|NA|TRBV7-9|TRBJ2-5
TGTGCCAGCAGCTTTAGACGGGAAGAGACCCAGTACTTC
CASSFRREETQYF
>TRBD2|NA|TRBV2|TRBJ2-5
TGTGCCAGCAGGAGGGAGCGGGAGGGTTCGAAGACCCAGTACTTC
CASRREREGSKTQYF
>TRBD1|NA|TRBV10-3|TRBJ1-3
TGTGCCATCAGTGGAGACAGGGCTGGAAACACCATATATTTT
CAISGDRAGNTIYF
>TRBD2|NA|TRBV2|TRBJ2-7
TGTGCCAGCAGTGTTTCACGAGGGCGGGAGATGAGGTACGAGCAGTACTTC
CASSVSRGREMRYEQYF
>NA|NA|TRBV6-5|TRBJ2-3
TGTGCCAGCAGTTACGGAGCCACAGATACGCAGTATTTT
CASSYGATDTQYF
>NA|NA|TRBV25-1|TRBJ2-5
TGTGCCAGCAATTTGCACAGTGGTGGGCAAGAGACCCAGTACTTC
CASNLHSGGQETQYF
>TRBD1|NA|TRBV2|TRBJ2-5
TGTGCCAGCACCCACGGGACAGGGTATGCGGAAGAGACCCAGTACTTC
CASTHGTGYAEETQYF
>NA|NA|TRBV6-1|TRBJ2-7
TGTGCCAGCAGTGAAGGTACAGGGTTTAACGAGCAGTACTTC
CASSEGTGFNEQYF
>NA|NA|TRBV28|TRBJ1-1
TGTGCCAGCAGCCCCACCCGGGACACTGTGAACACTGAAGCTTTCTTT
CASSPTRDTVNTEAFF
>TRBD2|NA|TRBV7-7|TRBJ2-5
TGTGCTAGCAGCTTGGGGGTTAGCGGGAATACGGAGACCCAGTACTTC
CASSLGVSGNTETQYF
>TRBD1|NA|TRBV9|TRBJ1-4
TGTGCCAGCAGCACAGGACAGGGGGCTGACTTTGGTGAAAAACTGTTTTTT
CASSTGQGADFGEKLFF
>TRBD1|NA|TRBV2|TRBJ2-7
TGTGCCAGCAGTGGAGGGGACAGGGAAGTCCACTTC
CASSGGDREVHF
>TRBD2|NA|TRBV5-1|TRBJ2-1
TGCGCCAGCAGCTTGAGGCCCAGCAGCGGGAGGGCCCCCTACAATGAGCAGTTCTTC
CASSLRPSSGRAPYNEQFF
>TRBD1|NA|TRBV19|TRBJ2-7
TGTGCCAGTAGTAGGCAGGGGGCGGCCTACGAGCAGTACTTC
CASSRQGAAYEQYF
>NA|NA|TRBV27|TRBJ1-1
TGTGCCAGCAGTTTCTGGCGGGGCACTGAAGCTTTCTTT
CASSFWRGTEAFF
>TRBD1|NA|TRBV29-1|TRBJ2-1
TGCAGCGTTGCCGGGTACGGGACAGGGGTGAACAATGAGCAGTTCTTC
CSVAGYGTGVNNEQFF
>NA|NA|TRBV10-3|TRBJ1-2
TGTGCCATCAGTGTTACAGGGAAAGAGGATGGCTACACCTTC
CAISVTGKEDGYTF
>NA|NA|TRBV2|TRBJ1-1
TGTGCCAGCAGAGAGGCCGCCGGATCTCTTGAAGCTTTCTTT
CASREAAGSLEAFF
>NA|NA|TRBV7-9|TRBJ1-4
TGTGCCAGCAGCGAAAGGACAGATCTGTTTTTT
CASSERTDLFF
>NA|NA|TRBV14|TRBJ1-1
TGTGCCAGCAGCCCCGCTGAAGCTTTCTTT
CASSPAEAFF
>NA|once|TRBV14|TRBJ1-5
TGTGCCAGCAGCAGGGGGTATAGCAATCAGCCCCAGCATTTT
CASSRGYSNQPQHF
>NA|few|TRBV10-1|TRBJ1-1
TGCGCCAGGGCAACAGGGAGCGAAGCTTTCTTT
CARATGSEAFF
>TRBD2|NA|TRBV28|TRBJ2-3
TGTGCCAGCAGTTTAGGGACTAGCGGGAGATATACGCAGTATTTT
CASSLGTSGRYTQYF
>NA|NA|TRBV11-2|TRBJ2-2
TGTGCCAGCATCTCTTTGCGGGCCGGGGAGCTGTTTTTT
CASISLRAGELFF
>NA|NA|TRBV7-9|TRBJ2-2
TGTGCCAGCAGCTTAATAGCGGAGAACACCGGGGAGCTGTTTTTT
CASSLIAENTGELFF
>NA|NA|TRBV9|TRBJ2-1
TGTGCCAGCAGCCCAGGATCAAGTGGGTACAATGAGCAGTTCTTC
CASSPGSSGYNEQFF
>NA|NA|TRBV19|TRBJ1-5
TGTGCCAGTACCTCAGGGTTACAGCCCCAGCATTTT
CASTSGLQPQHF
>TRBD2|NA|TRBV5-6|TRBJ2-3
TGTGCCAGCAGCTTGGAGGAGGCGGGGGCAGATACGCAGTATTTT
CASSLEEAGADTQYF
>NA|NA|TRBV4-2|TRBJ2-1
TGTGCCAGCAGCCAAGAAACTTTCCCCAACAATGAGCAGTTCTTC
CASSQETFPNNEQFF